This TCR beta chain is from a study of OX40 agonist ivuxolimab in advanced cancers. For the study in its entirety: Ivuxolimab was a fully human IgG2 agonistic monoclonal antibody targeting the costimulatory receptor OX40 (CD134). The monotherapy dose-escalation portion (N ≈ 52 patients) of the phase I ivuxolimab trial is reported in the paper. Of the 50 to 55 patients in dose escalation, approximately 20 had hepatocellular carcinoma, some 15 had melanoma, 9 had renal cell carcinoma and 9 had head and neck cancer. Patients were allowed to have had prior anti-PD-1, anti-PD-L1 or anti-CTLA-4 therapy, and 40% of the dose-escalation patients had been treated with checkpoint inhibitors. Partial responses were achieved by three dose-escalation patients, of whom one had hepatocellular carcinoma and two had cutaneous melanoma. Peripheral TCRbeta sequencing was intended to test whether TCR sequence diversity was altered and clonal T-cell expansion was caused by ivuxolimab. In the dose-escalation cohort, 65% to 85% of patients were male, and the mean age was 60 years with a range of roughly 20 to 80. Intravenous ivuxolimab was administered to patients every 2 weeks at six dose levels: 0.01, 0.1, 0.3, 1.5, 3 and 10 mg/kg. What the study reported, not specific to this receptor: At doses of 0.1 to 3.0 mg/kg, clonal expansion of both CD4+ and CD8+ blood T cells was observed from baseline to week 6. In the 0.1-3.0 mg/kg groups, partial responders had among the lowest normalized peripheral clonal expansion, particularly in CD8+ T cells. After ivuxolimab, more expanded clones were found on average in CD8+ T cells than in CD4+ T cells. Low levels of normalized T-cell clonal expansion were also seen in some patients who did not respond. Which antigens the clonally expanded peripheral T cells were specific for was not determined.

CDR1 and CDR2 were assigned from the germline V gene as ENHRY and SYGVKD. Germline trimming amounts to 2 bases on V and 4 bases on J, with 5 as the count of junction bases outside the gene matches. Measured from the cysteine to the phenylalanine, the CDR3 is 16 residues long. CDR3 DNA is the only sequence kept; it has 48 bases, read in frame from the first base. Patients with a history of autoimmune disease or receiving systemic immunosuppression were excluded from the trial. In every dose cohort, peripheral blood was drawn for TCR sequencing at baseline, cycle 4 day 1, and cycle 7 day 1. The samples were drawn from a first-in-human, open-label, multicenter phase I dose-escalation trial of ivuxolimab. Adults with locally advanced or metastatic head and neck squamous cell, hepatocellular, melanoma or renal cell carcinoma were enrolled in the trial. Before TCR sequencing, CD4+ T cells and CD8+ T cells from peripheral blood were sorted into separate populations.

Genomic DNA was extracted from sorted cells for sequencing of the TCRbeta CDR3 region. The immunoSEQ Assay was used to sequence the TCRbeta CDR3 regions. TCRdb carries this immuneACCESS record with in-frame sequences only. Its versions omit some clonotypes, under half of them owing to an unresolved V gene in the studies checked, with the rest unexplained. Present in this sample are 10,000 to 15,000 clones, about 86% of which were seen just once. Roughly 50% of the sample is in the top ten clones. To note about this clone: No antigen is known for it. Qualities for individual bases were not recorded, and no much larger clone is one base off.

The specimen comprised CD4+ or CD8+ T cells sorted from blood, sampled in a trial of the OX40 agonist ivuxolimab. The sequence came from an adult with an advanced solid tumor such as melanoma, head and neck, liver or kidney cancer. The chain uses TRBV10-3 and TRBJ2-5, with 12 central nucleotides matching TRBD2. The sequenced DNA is TGTGCCATCAGTGAGGTGAGACTAGCGGGAGCAGAGACCCAGTACTTC. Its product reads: CAISEVRLAGAETQYF.